This TCR beta chain came from a study of shared clonotypes between healthy human individuals. A remark on this clone: The antigen remains undetermined.

Clones were read by immunoSEQ multiplex PCR, and TCRdb kept only the in-frame ones, dropping some. The table shows 500,000 to 700,000 clones, with approximately 95% occurring only once. Germline assignment: CDR1 MDHEN and CDR2 SYDVKM. This CDR3 has 13 amino acids. V lost 4 bases and J lost 10; bases outside the gene matches: 5. Study outcomes and limitations: Rarefaction demonstrated incomplete sorted-subset sequencing despite large depth. Across subsets, estimated richness was generally greater for naive than for memory populations.

As defined, naive CD8 cells were CD45RO-negative and positively selected for CCR7, with terminally differentiated effector memory CD45RA+ cells excluded. This TCR was recovered from a woman under 40 in good health. Sample: naive CD8+ T cells sorted from blood. The chain is built from TRBV28 and TRBJ2-1; TRBD1 matches 9 bases. The CDR3 DNA follows: TGTGCCAGCAGTTCGGGGACAGGGACCGAGCAGTTCTTC. Protein product: CASSSGTGTEQFF. Full variable domain (outside the CDR3, taken from reference TRBV28 and TRBJ2-1): DVKVTQSSRYLVKRTGEKVFLECVQDMDHENMFWYRQDPGLGLRLIYFSYDVKMKEKGDIPEGYSVSREKKERFSLILESASTNQTSMYLCASSSGTGTEQFFGPGTRLTVL.